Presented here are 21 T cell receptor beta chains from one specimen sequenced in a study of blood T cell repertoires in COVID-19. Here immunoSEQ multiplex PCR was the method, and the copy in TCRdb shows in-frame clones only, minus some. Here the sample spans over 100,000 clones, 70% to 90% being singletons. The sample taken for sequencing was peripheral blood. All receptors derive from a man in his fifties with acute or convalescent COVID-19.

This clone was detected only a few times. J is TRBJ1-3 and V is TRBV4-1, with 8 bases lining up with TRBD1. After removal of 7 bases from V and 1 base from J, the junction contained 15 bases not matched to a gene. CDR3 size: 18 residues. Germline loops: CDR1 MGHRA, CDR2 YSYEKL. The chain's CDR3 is CASMRRMLGQGSGNTIYF. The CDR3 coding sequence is TGCGCCAGCATGCGACGAATGCTAGGACAGGGTTCTGGAAACACCATATATTTT.

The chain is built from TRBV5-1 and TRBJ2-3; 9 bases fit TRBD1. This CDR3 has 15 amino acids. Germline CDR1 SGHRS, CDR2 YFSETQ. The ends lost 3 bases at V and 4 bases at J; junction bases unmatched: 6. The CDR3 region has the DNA TGCGCCAGCAGCTCGCGGGACAGGGTCTCAGATACGCAGTATTTT. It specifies CASSSRDRVSDTQYF.

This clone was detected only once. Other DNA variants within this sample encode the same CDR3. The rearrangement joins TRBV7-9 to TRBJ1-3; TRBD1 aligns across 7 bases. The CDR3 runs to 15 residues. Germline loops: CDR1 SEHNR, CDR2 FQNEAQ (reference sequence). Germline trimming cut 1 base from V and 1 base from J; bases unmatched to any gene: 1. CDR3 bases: TGTGCCAGCAGCTTAGGACAGGGATCTGGAAACACCATATATTTT. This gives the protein CASSLGQGSGNTIYF.

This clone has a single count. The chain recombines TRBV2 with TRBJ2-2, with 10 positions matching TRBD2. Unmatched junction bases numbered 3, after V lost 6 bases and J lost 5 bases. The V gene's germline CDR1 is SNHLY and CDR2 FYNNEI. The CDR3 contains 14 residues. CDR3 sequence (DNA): TGTGCCAGCAGCGGACTAGCGGTTACCGGGGAGCTGTTTTTT. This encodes CASSGLAVTGELFF.

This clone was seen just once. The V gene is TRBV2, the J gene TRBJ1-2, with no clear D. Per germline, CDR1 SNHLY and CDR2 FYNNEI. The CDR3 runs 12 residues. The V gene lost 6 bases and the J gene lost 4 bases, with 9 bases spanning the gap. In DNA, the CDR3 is TGTGCCAGCAGCCCGGACTTCTATGGCTACACCTTC. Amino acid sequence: CASSPDFYGYTF.

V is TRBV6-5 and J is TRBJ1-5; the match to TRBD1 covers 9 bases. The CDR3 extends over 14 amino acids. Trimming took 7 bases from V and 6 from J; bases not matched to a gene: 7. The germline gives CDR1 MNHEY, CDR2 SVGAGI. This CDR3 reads CASKEQGARQPQHF. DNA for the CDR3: TGTGCCAGCAAGGAACAGGGGGCCCGTCAGCCCCAGCATTTT.

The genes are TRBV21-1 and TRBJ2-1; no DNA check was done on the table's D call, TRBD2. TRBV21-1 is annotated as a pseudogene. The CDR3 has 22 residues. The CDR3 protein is CASSLSGTSGRECIFFANEQFF. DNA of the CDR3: TGTGCCAGCAGCCTAAGCGGGACTAGCGGGAGGGAGTGCATCTTTTTCGCCAATGAGCAGTTCTTC.

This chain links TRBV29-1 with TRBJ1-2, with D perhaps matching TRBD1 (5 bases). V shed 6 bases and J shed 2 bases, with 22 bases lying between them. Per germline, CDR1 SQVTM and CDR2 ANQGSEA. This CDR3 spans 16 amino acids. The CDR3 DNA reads TGCAGCGTGTGGGACGGCGCGGGACCCCAAAACTATGGCTACACCTTC. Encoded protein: CSVWDGAGPQNYGYTF. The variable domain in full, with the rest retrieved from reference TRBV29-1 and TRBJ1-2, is SAVISQKPSRDICQRGTSLTIQCQVDSQVTMMFWYRQQPGQSLTLIATANQGSEATYESGFVIDKFPISRPNLTFSTLTVSNMSPEDSSIYLCSVWDGAGPQNYGYTFGSGTRLTVV.

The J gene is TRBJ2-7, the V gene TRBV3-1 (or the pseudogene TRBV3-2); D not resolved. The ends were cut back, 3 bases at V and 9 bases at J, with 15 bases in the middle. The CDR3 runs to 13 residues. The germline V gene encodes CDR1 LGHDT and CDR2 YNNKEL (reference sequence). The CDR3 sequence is CASSHGSQLGQYF. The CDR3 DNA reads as TGTGCCAGCAGCCACGGGTCTCAACTTGGGCAGTACTTC.

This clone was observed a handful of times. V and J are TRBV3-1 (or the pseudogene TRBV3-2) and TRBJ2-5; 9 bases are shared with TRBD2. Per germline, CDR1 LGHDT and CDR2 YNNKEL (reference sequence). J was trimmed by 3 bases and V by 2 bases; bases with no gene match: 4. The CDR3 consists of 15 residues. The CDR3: CASSQYIAGEETQYF. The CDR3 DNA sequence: TGTGCCAGCAGCCAATATATAGCGGGGGAAGAGACCCAGTACTTC.

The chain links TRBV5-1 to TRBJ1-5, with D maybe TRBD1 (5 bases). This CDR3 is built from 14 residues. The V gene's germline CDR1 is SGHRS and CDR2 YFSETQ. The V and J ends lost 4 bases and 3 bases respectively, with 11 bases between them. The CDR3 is CASSLWGLNQPQHF. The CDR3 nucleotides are TGCGCCAGCAGCCTTTGGGGACTCAATCAGCCCCAGCATTTT.

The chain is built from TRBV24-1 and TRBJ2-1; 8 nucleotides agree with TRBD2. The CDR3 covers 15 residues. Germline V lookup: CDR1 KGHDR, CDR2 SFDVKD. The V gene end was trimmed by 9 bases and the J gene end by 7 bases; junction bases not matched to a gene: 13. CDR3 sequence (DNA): TGTGCCACCGGCAGGACTAGCCCCCTAGTGAATGAGCAGTTCTTC. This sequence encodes CATGRTSPLVNEQFF.

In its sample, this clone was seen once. The CDR3: CASSPYRDGYTF. Written as DNA, the CDR3 is TGTGCCAGCAGTCCTTACAGGGATGGCTACACCTTC. This chain links TRBV28 with TRBJ1-2, with D possibly TRBD1 on 6 matching bases. The ends were cut back, 5 bases at V and 6 bases at J, with 10 bases in the middle. The CDR3 extends over 12 amino acids. Germline V CDR1 and CDR2: MDHEN, SYDVKM.

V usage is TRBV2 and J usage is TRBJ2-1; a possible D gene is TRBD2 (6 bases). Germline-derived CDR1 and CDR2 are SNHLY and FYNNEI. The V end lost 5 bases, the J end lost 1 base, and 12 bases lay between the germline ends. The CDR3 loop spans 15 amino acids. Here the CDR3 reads CASSRLVVSYNEQFF. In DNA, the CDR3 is TGTGCCAGCAGTCGACTAGTTGTTTCCTACAATGAGCAGTTCTTC.

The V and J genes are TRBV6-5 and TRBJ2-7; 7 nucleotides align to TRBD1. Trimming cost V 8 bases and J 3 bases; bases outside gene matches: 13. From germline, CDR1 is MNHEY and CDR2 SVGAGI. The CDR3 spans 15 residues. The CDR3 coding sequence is TGTGCCAGCCGTCTTTCCGGGACAGTCATCTACGAGCAGTACTTC. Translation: CASRLSGTVIYEQYF.

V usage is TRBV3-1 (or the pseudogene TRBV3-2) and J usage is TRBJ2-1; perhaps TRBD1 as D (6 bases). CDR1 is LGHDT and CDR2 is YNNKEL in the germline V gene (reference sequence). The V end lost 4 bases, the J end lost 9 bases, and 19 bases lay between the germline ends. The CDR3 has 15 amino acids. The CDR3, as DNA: TGTGCCAGCAGCCCCTCCGGGACAAAAGGATTTGAGCAGTTCTTC. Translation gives CASSPSGTKGFEQFF.

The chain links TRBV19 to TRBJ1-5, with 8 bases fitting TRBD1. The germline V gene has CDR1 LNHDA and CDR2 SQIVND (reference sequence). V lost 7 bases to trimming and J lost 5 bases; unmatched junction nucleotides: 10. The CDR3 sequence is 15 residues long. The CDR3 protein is CASTTTGEVYQPQHF. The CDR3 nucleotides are TGTGCCAGTACTACGACAGGGGAGGTCTATCAGCCCCAGCATTTT.

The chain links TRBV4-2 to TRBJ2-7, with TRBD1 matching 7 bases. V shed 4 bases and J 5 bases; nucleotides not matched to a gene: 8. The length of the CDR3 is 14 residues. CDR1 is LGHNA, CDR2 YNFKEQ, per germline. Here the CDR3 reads CASSPGDSYDEQYF. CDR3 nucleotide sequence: TGTGCCAGCAGCCCTGGGGACAGCTATGACGAGCAGTACTTC.

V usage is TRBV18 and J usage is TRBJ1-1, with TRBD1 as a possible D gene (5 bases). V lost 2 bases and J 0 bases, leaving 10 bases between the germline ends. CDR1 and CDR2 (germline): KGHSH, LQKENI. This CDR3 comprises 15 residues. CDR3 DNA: TGTGCCAGCTCACCATACGGAGGGGTGAACACTGAAGCTTTCTTT. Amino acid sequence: CASSPYGGVNTEAFF.

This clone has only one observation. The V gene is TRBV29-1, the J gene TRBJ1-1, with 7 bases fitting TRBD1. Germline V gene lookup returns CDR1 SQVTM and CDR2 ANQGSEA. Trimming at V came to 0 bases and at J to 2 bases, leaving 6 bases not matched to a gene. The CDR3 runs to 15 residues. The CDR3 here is CSVEDLTGYNTEAFF. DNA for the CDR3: TGCAGCGTTGAAGATCTGACAGGGTATAACACTGAAGCTTTCTTT.

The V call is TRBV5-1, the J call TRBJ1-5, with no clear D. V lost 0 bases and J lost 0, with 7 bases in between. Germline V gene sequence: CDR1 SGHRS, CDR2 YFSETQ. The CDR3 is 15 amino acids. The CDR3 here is CASSLVGDSNQPQHF. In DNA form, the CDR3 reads TGCGCCAGCAGCTTGGTGGGAGATAGCAATCAGCCCCAGCATTTT.